The sequence of this TCR beta chain was determined in a study of radiation and T cells in renal cell carcinoma. Trimming removed 2 bases from V and 7 bases from J, with 9 bases in between. The CDR3 length is 14 residues. Looked up from germline, CDR1 is SGHVS and CDR2 is FQNEAQ. Repertoires were generated with immunoSEQ multiplex PCR, while TCRdb's copy carries only in-frame clones and drops some. Counted here are about 150,000 clones, over 80% occurring once; the ten biggest clones make up over 10%. Time point here: blood 2 weeks post-SBRT. The treatment here: 15 Gy SBRT to primary tumor, nephrectomy 4 weeks later. The tumor was a clear cell renal cell carcinoma.

The sample was blood, taken from a patient whose treatment included radiotherapy and nephrectomy. This TCR was sampled from a woman aged 50 to 60 with renal cell carcinoma. V and J are TRBV7-8 and TRBJ1-6, with D unclear. The chain's CDR3 is CASSLNAVNSPLHF. As DNA, the CDR3 is TGTGCCAGCAGCTTAAACGCGGTCAATTCACCCCTCCACTTT.